Following are 4 T cell receptor beta chains from one sample sequenced in a study of identical twins. TCRdb ran MiXCR on the 5' RACE reads and lists one entry per CDR3 protein. The sample holds some 460,000 distinct CDR3 sequences; around 14% are singletons and the top ten take around 0.52%. This same sample was also part of a study on yellow fever vaccine responses in identical twins.

Sequenced material: CD4+ T cells sorted from blood. The receptors originated from a woman under 30 in good health.

This clonotype occurred many times. The chain joins TRBV4-3 to TRBJ2-5, with TRBD1 matching over 9 bases. The CDR3 is 15 residues long. The germline gives CDR1 LGHNA, CDR2 YSLEER. The V segment lost 3 bases and the J segment 2 bases; nucleotides outside the gene matches: 4. The CDR3 DNA follows: TGCGCCAGCAGCCAGGAAGGACAGGGGCAAGAGACCCAGTACTTC. The encoded protein is CASSQEGQGQETQYF.

This clonotype appeared once. V usage is TRBV5-6 and J usage is TRBJ1-1; 11 nucleotides line up with TRBD1. Germline V gene lookup returns CDR1 SGHDT and CDR2 YYEEEE. With V trimmed by 4 bases and J by 0 bases, 5 bases remained unmatched. The CDR3 is made up of 16 amino acids. The CDR3 loop is CASSQRDRGMNTEAFF. The CDR3 coding sequence is TGTGCCAGCAGCCAAAGGGACAGGGGGATGAACACTGAAGCTTTCTTT.

This clonotype came up a few times. V and J are TRBV6-5 and TRBJ2-5; D gene uncertain. This CDR3 has 16 amino acids. V lost 2 bases, J lost 1 base, and 14 bases lay in between. CDR1 is MNHEY, CDR2 SVGAGI, per germline. The CDR3: CASSYGSGGGQETQYF. The CDR3 nucleotides read TGTGCCAGCAGTTACGGTTCAGGCGGCGGCCAAGAGACCCAGTACTTC.

The chain couples TRBV7-2 to TRBJ1-6; D not resolved. Between the trimmed V and J ends, which lost 3 bases and 5 bases, there was a span of 5 bases. The CDR3 consists of 13 residues. Germline assignment: CDR1 SGHTA and CDR2 FQGNSA. The CDR3: CASSLLNNSPLHF. The DNA of the CDR3 is TGTGCCAGCAGCTTGCTGAATAATTCACCCCTCCACTTT.